The sequence of this TCR beta chain was determined in a study of human versus mouse CDR3 diversity and MHC coevolution. Regarding the study as a whole: The lowest clonal inequality scores came from two of three human donors. Humans had the largest estimated TCR beta repertoire, 1.5 million or so clonotypes.

Naive CD4 T cells, CD45RO-negative and CD62L-positive, were flow-sorted from PBMCs. Points on this clone: Its antigen is unidentified.

Repertoires were generated with immunoSEQ multiplex PCR, while TCRdb's copy carries only in-frame clones and drops some. The sample has 86,000 or so clones, 93% seen once. This CDR3 comprises 13 residues. CDR1 LNHDA and CDR2 SQIVND come from the germline V gene (reference sequence). V lost 4 bases and J lost 5, with 11 bases in between. This sequence joins TRBV19 and TRBJ1-2, with D perhaps TRBD1 (5 bases). The TCR was taken from a person aged 30-69 years in good health. The specimen was naive CD4+ T cells from blood. Regarding subset: CD45RO-negative CD62L-positive naive CD4 T cells. The CDR3 region has the DNA TGTGCCAGTAGTACTGGAGACAGATATGGCTACACCTTC. Protein sequence: CASSTGDRYGYTF. The full variable domain, in which reference TRBV19 and TRBJ1-2 provide the parts outside the CDR3, is DGGITQSPKYLFRKEGQNVTLSCEQNLNHDAMYWYRQDPGQGLRLIYYSQIVNDFQKGDIAEGYSVSREKKESFPLTVTSAQKNPTAFYLCASSTGDRYGYTFGSGTRLTVV.